The rows below give T cell receptor beta chains drawn from one sample of a study of blood T cells in healthy people across ages. TCRdb ran MiXCR on the 5' RACE reads and lists one entry per CDR3 protein. The repertoire has more than 1,000,000 distinct CDR3 sequences, 20% to 25% of them found once; the top ten carry about 0.72%. This same sample was also taken into another study, of T cells of mothers and their children.

Sequenced input: blood. These receptors all come from a girl under 10 years old in good health. CDR3s include the opening cysteine and the closing phenylalanine or tryptophan.

>TRBV11-2
CASSLSPPTYNEQFF
>TRBV11-2
CASSPRSRGGQGIYEQYF
>TRBV6-2/TRBV6-3
CASSYTPQPQHF
>TRBV7-9
CASSLDTGTETQYF
>TRBV7-9
CASSLLRPGRSGVNEKLFF
>TRBV6-2/TRBV6-3
CASSQTSVRSYEQYF
>TRBV7-2
CASSPNDRMGSNQPQHF
>TRBV29-1
CSVEGRLSTDTQYF
>TRBV6-2/TRBV6-3
CASSYSAAEGNGYTF
>TRBV6-6
CASRRRQVETQYF
>TRBV5-1
CASSWEGAERSIQYF
>TRBV6-1
CASTKVGDSGTYNEQFF
>TRBV7-3
CASSLTVETEQYF
>TRBV15
CATSDSIRDRDTGELFF
>TRBV12-3/TRBV12-4
CGSSHGTGGNEKLFF
>TRBV14
CASSRFTDTQYF
>TRBV28
CASSFGVRGYEQYF
>TRBV2
CASSLSGQGNEQFF
>TRBV20-1
CMSPDEGYTF
>TRBV7-3
CASSPMGPGELFF
>TRBV19
CASRHNKIGTDTQYF
>TRBV3-1
CASSQGAEAFF
>TRBV4-3
CASSQDQGGNTGELFF
>TRBV7-9
CASSPQTQGRQETQYF
>TRBV25-1
CASSEFTDTQYF
>TRBV15
CATSLGRQETQYF
>TRBV6-1
CASSELGYQPQHF
>TRBV9
CASSVGQGHLFYEQYF
>TRBV6-5
CASSYSGASSTDTQYF
>TRBV27
CASSLSGAGGTEAFF
>TRBV6-2/TRBV6-3
CASSYLKTLENEQFF
>TRBV28
CASSPSLSTDTQYF
>TRBV4-2
CASSQEGEGAGEQFF
>TRBV7-2
CASSLFDGGEQFF
>TRBV12-3/TRBV12-4
CASSSTSTGSLSF
>TRBV4-3
CASSQERPEKLFF
>TRBV6-5
CASLGEGIQYF
>TRBV7-9
CSSSLSGTPRNEQFF
>TRBV12-3/TRBV12-4
CASSFRRDAQYF
>TRBV7-9
CASIRSGGADTQYF
>TRBV28
CASSLKDWTAQETQYF
>TRBV7-9
CASSSDLGQMFSYNEQFF
>TRBV28
CASSETSGSHTDEQFF
>TRBV9
CASSPRTGTGTEAFF
>TRBV29-1
CSGRQGATTEAFF
>TRBV7-8
CASSLVKVASQETQYF
>TRBV6-5
CASTANYEQYF
>TRBV7-2
CASSLTRGATEAFF
>TRBV9
CASSGRDLTDTQYF
>TRBV11-2
CASSQGTASDYEQYF
>TRBV29-1
CSVDSGGVYEQYF
>TRBV9
CASSVVLGETDTQYF
>TRBV12-3/TRBV12-4
CASSFQLEGQPFNQPQHF
>TRBV6-6
CASTDGTGHYQPQHF
>TRBV28
CASGTSARPKDQETQYF